This TCR beta chain is drawn from a study of cytomegalovirus exposure and HLA in healthy donors. This clone has a single count. PCR primers comprised 60 Vbeta and 13 Jbeta primers. The protocol was immunoSEQ multiplex PCR, while the TCRdb copy is restricted to in-frame clones and leaves out a portion. Of about 110,000 clones in the sample, 80% were seen once. Looked up from germline, CDR1 is MNHEY and CDR2 is SVGAGI. Trimming pared 0 bases from V and 2 bases from J, leaving 9 bases between. This CDR3 has 15 amino acids. The origin of this receptor is a man aged 30 to 39 in good health and CMV-seropositive. This sequence joins TRBV6-5 and TRBJ2-3; no clear D gene. The sequencing input was PBMCs. As DNA, the CDR3 is TGTGCCAGCAGTTACTCGATCCAGATCACAGATACGCAGTATTTT. It translates to CASSYSIQITDTQYF.